This section outlines one T cell receptor (beta chain) sequence together with its context. Its specificity is not known. CDR3 size: 12 residues. From germline, CDR1 is SGDLS and CDR2 YYNGEE. V dropped 3 bases and J dropped 6; count of bases not matched to a gene: 0. These data originate in a study of OX40 agonist ivuxolimab in advanced cancers. Across the study: People in dose escalation had one of these cancers: hepatocellular carcinoma, melanoma, renal cell or head and neck cancer. Prior therapy, whether anti-PD-1, anti-PD-L1 or anti-CTLA-4, was allowed, and 40% had some.

Study-wide results and caveats: In the expanded peripheral T cells, antigen specificity was never determined. Compared with CD4+, CD8+ T cells on average had more expanded clones.

Repertoires were generated with immunoSEQ multiplex PCR, while TCRdb's copy carries only in-frame clones and drops some. The table has roughly 19,000 clones, around 79% seen once. Source: CD4+ or CD8+ T cells sorted from blood, taken in a trial of the OX40 agonist ivuxolimab. This chain connects TRBV9 to TRBJ2-1; 7 bases fit TRBD2. The sequence came from an adult with an advanced solid tumor such as melanoma, head and neck, liver or kidney cancer. CDR3 in DNA: TGTGCCAGCAGCGGCGGGGGCAATGAGCAGTTCTTC. Translating gives CASSGGGNEQFF.